This paragraph covers one T cell receptor (beta chain) sequence. Original data processing: In the immunoSEQ data, sequences were junction-only and lacked quality scores, so filtering differed. Produced via immunoSEQ multiplex PCR; TCRdb's table is partial and in-frame only. V and J calls and clone size are those listed in that table; D and trimming were worked out from the DNA. The sample has a few hundred thousand clones; about 74% are singletons. This sample was taken from a study of shared clonotypes between healthy human individuals. The CDR3 has 12 residues. Germline CDR1 and CDR2: SGHVS and FNYEAQ. The V end lost 5 bases, the J end lost 3 bases, and 8 bases lay between the germline ends.

The sequenced material came from memory CD4+ T cells sorted from blood. The sample's subset: CD45RA-negative fraction. The chain combines TRBV7-6 with TRBJ2-7; D remains unclear. This sequence originates from a man aged 30-40 years in good health. The chain's CDR3 is CASSRDVYEQYF. The CDR3 nucleotides read TGTGCCAGCAGCCGCGACGTCTACGAGCAGTACTTC.